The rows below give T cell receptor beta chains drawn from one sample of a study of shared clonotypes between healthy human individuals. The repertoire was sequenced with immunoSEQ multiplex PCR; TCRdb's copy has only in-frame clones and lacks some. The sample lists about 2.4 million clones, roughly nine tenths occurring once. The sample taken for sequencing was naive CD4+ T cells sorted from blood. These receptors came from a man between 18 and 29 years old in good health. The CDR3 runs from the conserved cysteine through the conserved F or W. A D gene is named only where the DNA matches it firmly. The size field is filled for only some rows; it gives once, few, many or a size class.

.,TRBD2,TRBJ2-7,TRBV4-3,CASSQAATSVPYEQYF,TGCGCCAGCAGCCAAGCCGCGACTAGCGTCCCCTACGAGCAGTACTTC
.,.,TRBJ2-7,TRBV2,CASSVNIGVGYEQYF,TGTGCCAGCAGTGTAAATATAGGGGTAGGCTACGAGCAGTACTTC
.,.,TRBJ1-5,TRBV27,CASSPQGRGNQPQHF,TGTGCCAGCAGTCCACAGGGAAGAGGGAATCAGCCCCAGCATTTT
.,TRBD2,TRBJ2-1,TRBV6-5,CASSAGTSGRNEQFF,TGTGCCAGCAGCGCCGGGACTAGCGGGAGGAATGAGCAGTTCTTC
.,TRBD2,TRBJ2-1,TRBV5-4,CASSLDAGGYNEQFF,TGTGCCAGCAGCTTGGATGCGGGGGGTTACAATGAGCAGTTCTTC
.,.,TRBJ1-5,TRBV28,CASSLYSGGRGQPQHF,TGTGCCAGCAGTTTATATTCCGGGGGTAGGGGTCAGCCCCAGCATTTT
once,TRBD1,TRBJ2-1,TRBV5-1,CASSTGQGAYNEQFF,TGCGCCAGCAGCACCGGACAGGGGGCGTACAATGAGCAGTTCTTC
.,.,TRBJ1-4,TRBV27,CASSSRTVEKLFF,TGTGCCAGCAGTTCAAGGACAGTTGAAAAACTGTTTTTT
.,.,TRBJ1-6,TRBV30,CAWSGWGADSPLHF,TGTGCCTGGTCCGGTTGGGGGGCGGATTCACCCCTCCACTTT
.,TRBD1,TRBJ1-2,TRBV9,CASSPSWGDSGYTF,TGTGCCAGCAGCCCATCTTGGGGGGACAGTGGCTACACCTTC
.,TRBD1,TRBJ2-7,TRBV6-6,CASSPTGTYEQYF,TGTGCCAGCAGCCCGACAGGGACCTACGAGCAGTACTTC
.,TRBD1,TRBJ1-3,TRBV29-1,CSVEYMPGQGSGNTIYF,TGCAGCGTTGAATATATGCCCGGACAGGGATCTGGAAACACCATATATTTT
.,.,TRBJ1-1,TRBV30,CAWSRGIMNTEAFF,TGTGCCTGGAGCCGAGGGATCATGAACACTGAAGCTTTCTTT
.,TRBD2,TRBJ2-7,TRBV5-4,CASSRALAGDSYEQYF,TGTGCCAGCAGCCGGGCCCTAGCGGGGGACTCCTACGAGCAGTACTTC
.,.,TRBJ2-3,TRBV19,CASSLAIRSTQYF,TGTGCCAGTAGTCTCGCTATTAGGAGTACGCAGTATTTT
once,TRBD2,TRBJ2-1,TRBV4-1,CASSQEEASGPYNEQFF,TGCGCCAGCAGCCAAGAAGAAGCTAGCGGGCCCTACAATGAGCAGTTCTTC
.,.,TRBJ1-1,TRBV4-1,CASSQALYGGIGAFF,TGCGCCAGCAGCCAAGCCCTCTATGGGGGGATAGGAGCTTTCTTT
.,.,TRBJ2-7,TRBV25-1,CASSEGKGSLYEQYF,TGTGCCAGCAGTGAAGGTAAAGGCAGCCTCTACGAGCAGTACTTC
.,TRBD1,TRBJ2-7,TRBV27,CASSLKLGTGASSTYEQYF,TGTGCCAGCAGCCTTAAACTTGGGACAGGGGCTTCCTCAACCTACGAGCAGTACTTC
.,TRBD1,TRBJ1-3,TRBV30,CAWSNRGAPGGNTIYF,TGTGCCTGGAGTAACAGGGGGGCCCCTGGTGGAAACACCATATATTTT
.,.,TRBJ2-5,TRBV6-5,CASKGGIQETQYF,TGTGCCTCCAAAGGCGGGATCCAAGAGACCCAGTACTTC
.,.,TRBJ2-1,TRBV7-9,CASSLETRGASEQFF,TGTGCCAGCAGCTTAGAAACCAGGGGGGCTAGTGAGCAGTTCTTC
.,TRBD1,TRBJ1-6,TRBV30,CAWRTGGSFNSPLHF,TGTGCCTGGAGGACAGGGGGCTCATTTAATTCACCCCTCCACTTT
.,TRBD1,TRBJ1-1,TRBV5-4,CASSLGQGRDTEAFF,TGTGCCAGCAGCTTGGGACAGGGGAGGGACACTGAAGCTTTCTTT
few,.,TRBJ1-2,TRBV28,CASTLPEQGDYGYTF,TGTGCCAGCACCCTGCCCGAACAGGGTGACTATGGCTACACCTTC
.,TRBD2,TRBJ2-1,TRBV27,CASSFTSGRGYEQFF,TGTGCCAGCAGTTTTACTAGCGGGAGAGGCTATGAGCAGTTCTTC
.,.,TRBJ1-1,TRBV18,CASSPFRGDTEAFF,TGTGCCAGCTCACCCTTTAGAGGAGACACTGAAGCTTTCTTT
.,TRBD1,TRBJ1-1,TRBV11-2,CASSWDRGGAEAFF,TGTGCCAGCAGCTGGGACAGGGGGGGAGCTGAAGCTTTCTTT
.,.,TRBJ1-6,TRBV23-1,CASSQRGNSPLHF,TGCGCCAGCAGTCAGCGGGGGAATTCACCCCTCCACTTT
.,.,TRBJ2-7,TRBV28,CASSSWGFYEQYF,TGTGCCAGCAGTAGCTGGGGGTTCTACGAGCAGTACTTC
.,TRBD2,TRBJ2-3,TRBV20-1,CSALGTTTQYF,TGCAGTGCCCTCGGGACTACGACGCAGTATTTT
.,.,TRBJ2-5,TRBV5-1,CASSLGGGGDQETQYF,TGCGCCAGCAGCTTGGGGGGCGGAGGGGACCAAGAGACCCAGTACTTC
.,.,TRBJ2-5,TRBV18,CASSQNNGETQYF,TGTGCCAGCTCACAGAATAATGGGGAGACCCAGTACTTC
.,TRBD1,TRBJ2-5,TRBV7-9,CASSLTGSETQYF,TGTGCCAGCAGCTTGACAGGGAGTGAGACCCAGTACTTC
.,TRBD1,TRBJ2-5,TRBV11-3,CASSLPGTGGLWETQYF,TGTGCCAGCAGCTTACCCGGGACAGGGGGCTTATGGGAGACCCAGTACTTC